The TCR beta chain under discussion was sequenced for a study of Graves' ophthalmopathy and Graves' hyperthyroidism. CDR1 and CDR2 (germline): MDHEN, SYDVKM. This CDR3 contains 12 residues. V shed 3 bases and J 12 bases; nucleotides not matched to a gene: 3. Investigators amplified TCR beta CDR3 regions from RNA transcripts. An opening RT-PCR round employed HTBI primers and preceded a second-round multiplex PCR. TCRdb passed the multiplex PCR reads through MiXCR, listing each CDR3 protein once. The data hold approximately 480,000 distinct CDR3 sequences, with roughly 14% observed a single time. This clonotype turned up a few times.

This TCR was recovered from a woman aged 30 to 39 with Graves' ophthalmopathy. Sequenced material: blood. The V gene is TRBV28, the J gene TRBJ2-7; 12 bases are a match to TRBD2. CDR3 DNA sequence: TGTGCCAGCAGTTTCCTAGCGGGGGGGCCGTACTTC. Its protein is CASSFLAGGPYF.